The 7 T cell receptor beta chains below come from one sample, sequenced in a study of cytomegalovirus exposure and HLA in healthy donors. Researchers ran the PCR with 60 Vbeta and 13 Jbeta primers. TCRdb keeps only in-frame clones here, not all; method: immunoSEQ multiplex PCR. The sample comprises roughly 160,000 clones, 78% of which are singletons, and about 2.9% rests with the top ten. Material for sequencing was PBMCs. The receptors were sampled from a woman in her fifties or sixties in good health and CMV-seropositive.

This chain links TRBV2 with TRBJ2-7; TRBD1 agrees at 10 bases. Germline loops: CDR1 SNHLY, CDR2 FYNNEI. V trimming: 3 bases; J trimming: 8 bases; junction bases outside the gene matches: 7. This CDR3 comprises 14 residues. CDR3 region: CASSDRDRGLKQYF. Written as DNA, the CDR3 is TGTGCCAGCAGTGACCGGGACAGGGGTCTGAAGCAGTACTTC.

A single count supports this clone. This chain's CDR3 is CASSRRQGGTGELFF. The CDR3 coding sequence is TGTGCCAGCAGTCGGCGACAGGGGGGGACCGGGGAGCTGTTTTTT. The chain has TRBV6-6 and TRBJ2-2, with TRBD1 matching over 9 bases. The CDR3 runs 15 residues. The J segment lost 5 bases and the V segment lost 5 bases, leaving 6 bases of the junction unmatched. In germline, CDR1 is MNHNY, CDR2 SVGAGI (reference sequence).

The rearrangement links TRBV29-1 to TRBJ2-7; 10 bases align to TRBD2. Germline V CDR1 and CDR2: SQVTM, ANQGSEA. The CDR3 extends over 14 amino acids. V gave up 6 bases and J gave up 5 bases; unmatched junction bases: 10. The CDR3 sequence is CSVAPLAGENEQYF. CDR3 DNA: TGCAGCGTGGCCCCGCTAGCGGGAGAGAACGAGCAGTACTTC.

The chain employs TRBV30 and TRBJ1-2, with 8 bases aligning to TRBD1. Trimming removed 8 bases from V and 2 bases from J; junction bases left unmatched: 1. Germline V gene sequence: CDR1 GTSNPN, CDR2 SVGIG (reference sequence). The CDR3 is 11 amino acids. CDR3 loop: CAGDRNYGYTF. In DNA form, the CDR3 reads TGTGCCGGGGACAGGAACTATGGCTACACCTTC.

The chain combines TRBV7-2 with TRBJ2-1; 7 bases match TRBD2. V lost 1 base and J lost 0; bases outside the gene matches: 6. CDR3 length equals 17 residues. Germline CDR1 is SGHTA and CDR2 is FQGNSA. The CDR3 coding sequence is TGTGCCAGCAGCTTAGTGGGCGGGGGAAGCTCCTACAATGAGCAGTTCTTC. This encodes CASSLVGGGSSYNEQFF.

The rearrangement uses TRBV6-6 and TRBJ1-4; tentatively, D is TRBD1 (5 bases). The germline CDR1 and CDR2 sequences are MNHNY and SVGAGI (reference sequence). V was trimmed by 6 bases and J by 10 bases, leaving 15 bases between them. The CDR3 is 13 amino acids. CDR3 nucleotides: TGTGCCAGCAGCCCCGGGGGTTATGGAAAACTGTTTTTT. Amino acid sequence: CASSPGGYGKLFF.

In this sample, this clone turned up a few times. Other DNA sequences in the sample encode the same CDR3. V gene TRBV6-5 combines with J gene TRBJ2-7; 10 bases align to TRBD1. The V gene's germline CDR1 is MNHEY and CDR2 SVGAGI. Trimming at V came to 0 bases and at J to 3 bases, leaving 2 bases not matched to a gene. This CDR3 has 15 amino acids. The CDR3 bases are TGTGCCAGCAGTTACTCGGGGACAGGGGTCTACGAGCAGTACTTC. Protein sequence: CASSYSGTGVYEQYF.